This paragraph reports one TCR beta chain. This entry comes from a study of blood T cell repertoires in COVID-19. The CDR3 loop spans 14 amino acids. The germline V gene has CDR1 GTSNPN and CDR2 SVGIG (reference sequence). The V and J ends lost 0 bases and 7 bases respectively, with 15 bases between them. Original data processing: By means of reference gene primer amplification, nucleated cell counts were estimated. Profiled with immunoSEQ multiplex PCR; TCRdb holds only in-frame clones, not every one. That table supplies the V and J calls and clone size; D and trimming were determined from the DNA. Of approximately 380,000 clones in the sample, 85% were seen once.

This clonotype was obtained from a young woman with acute or convalescent COVID-19. Sequenced sample: peripheral blood. The chain combines TRBV30 with TRBJ1-2; D perhaps matches TRBD1 (6 bases). This CDR3 is CAWSVSRDKGGYTF. The CDR3 DNA follows: TGTGCCTGGAGTGTAAGCAGGGACAAAGGTGGCTACACCTTC.